This TCR beta chain was recorded in a study of early T cells in non-severe SARS-CoV-2 infection. This CDR3 region has 13 residues. V lost 0 bases and J 5 bases, leaving 7 bases between the germline ends. Germline CDR1 and CDR2: SQVTM and ANQGSEA. TCRdb re-called the 5' RACE reads with MiXCR, one entry per CDR3 protein. The data contain some 60,000 distinct CDR3 sequences, over 10% of them singletons. This clonotype was counted ten times or more. The sample was whole blood. The genes are TRBV29-1 and TRBJ2-2; D is uncertain. This TCR derives from an adult who was a healthcare worker with PCR-confirmed SARS-CoV-2 infection or an uninfected control (not recorded which). The CDR3 region is CSVEEETTGELFF. As DNA, the CDR3 is TGCAGCGTTGAAGAGGAAACTACCGGGGAGCTGTTTTTT.